The sequence of this TCR beta chain was determined in a study of shared clonotypes between healthy human individuals. A remark on this clone: Its antigen is still unknown. Within the sample, other DNA sequences also encode this same CDR3.

The germline V gene encodes CDR1 SGHRS and CDR2 YFSETQ. V dropped 0 bases and J dropped 1; count of bases not matched to a gene: 4. This CDR3 spans 16 amino acids. There were no recent acute infections or vaccinations among the donors, who were healthy HIV-negative adults. Division of CD4+ cells produced a CD45RA+ naive subset and a CD45RA-negative memory subset. General study points: Clonotypes shared by all four donors outscored non-shared clonotypes in generation probability.

The data were produced by immunoSEQ multiplex PCR, yet TCRdb's version contains in-frame clones alone and is incomplete. The table records about 2.4 million clones, over 85% of them present only once. The TCR comes from a man between 18 and 29 years old in good health. Some clones in this sample may be carry-over from other donors' samples. J is TRBJ2-3 and V is TRBV5-1, with TRBD2 matching 8 bases. Sequenced material: naive CD4+ T cells from PBMCs. Subset noted: CD45RA+ positively selected. CDR3 DNA: TGCGCCAGCAGCTTGGGTCCAGCGGGAGGCACAGATACGCAGTATTTT. This gives the protein CASSLGPAGGTDTQYF.